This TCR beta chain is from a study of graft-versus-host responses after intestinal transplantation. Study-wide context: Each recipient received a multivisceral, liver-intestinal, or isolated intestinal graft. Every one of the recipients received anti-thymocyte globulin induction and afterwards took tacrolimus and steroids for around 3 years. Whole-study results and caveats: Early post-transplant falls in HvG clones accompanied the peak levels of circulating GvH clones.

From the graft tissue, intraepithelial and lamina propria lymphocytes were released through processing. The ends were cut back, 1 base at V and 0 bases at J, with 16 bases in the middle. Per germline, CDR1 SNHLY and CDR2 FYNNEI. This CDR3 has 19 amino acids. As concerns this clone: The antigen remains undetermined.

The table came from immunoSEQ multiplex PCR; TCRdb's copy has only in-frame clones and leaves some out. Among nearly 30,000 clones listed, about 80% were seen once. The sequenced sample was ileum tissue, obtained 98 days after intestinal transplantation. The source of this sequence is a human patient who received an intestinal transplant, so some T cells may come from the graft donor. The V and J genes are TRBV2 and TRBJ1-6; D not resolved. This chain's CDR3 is CASSEDGRGESSYNSPLHF. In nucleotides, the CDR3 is TGTGCCAGCAGTGAAGACGGCCGGGGTGAGAGCTCCTATAATTCACCCCTCCACTTT.